These 12 T cell receptor beta chains were sequenced from one sample in a study of blood T cells in healthy people across ages. Through a sample-barcoded 5' primer and a J-beta primer mix, a second PCR was run for roughly 6 to 11 cycles. TCRdb re-called the 5' RACE reads through MiXCR, storing one row per CDR3 protein. The table records around 870,000 distinct CDR3 sequences, around 26% of them present only once. Sequenced input: blood. Receptors originate from a woman aged 80 or over in good health.

This clonotype was counted many times. V and J are TRBV7-2 and TRBJ2-3, with 7 bases that match TRBD2. V shed 5 bases and J 4 bases; nucleotides not matched to a gene: 15. This CDR3 contains 17 residues. Looked up from germline, CDR1 is SGHTA and CDR2 is FQGNSA. This chain's CDR3 is CASSPRGGLSIPDTQYF. DNA for the CDR3: TGTGCCAGCAGCCCTAGGGGAGGGCTAAGCATCCCAGATACGCAGTATTTT.

Ten or more counts support this clonotype. The CDR3 protein is CASSLGGGGEQYF. The CDR3 DNA sequence: TGTGCCAGCAGCTTGGGAGGGGGCGGCGAGCAGTACTTC. This chain connects TRBV12-3 or TRBV12-4 to TRBJ2-7; D tentatively reads TRBD1 or TRBD2 (7 bases each). V dropped 6 bases and J dropped 6 bases, with 15 bases sitting between them. This CDR3 comprises 13 residues.

This clonotype appeared a single time. The chain recombines TRBV20-1 with TRBJ2-5; the D call may be TRBD1 or TRBD2 (5 bases each). The ends were cut back, 5 bases at V and 6 bases at J, with 16 bases in the middle. Per germline, CDR1 DFQATT and CDR2 SNEGSKA (reference sequence). The CDR3 has 13 residues. The CDR3 DNA reads TGCAGTGCTCCACGGGGACCCAATAAGACCCAGTACTTC. Protein sequence: CSAPRGPNKTQYF.

At least ten counts were recorded for this clonotype. The chain recombines TRBV29-1 with TRBJ2-7; either TRBD1 or TRBD2 may supply D (5 bases each). Looked up from germline, CDR1 is SQVTM and CDR2 is ANQGSEA. The CDR3 sequence is 14 residues long. The CDR3 spells CSGGSEPSYYEQYF. Written as DNA, the CDR3 is TGCAGTGGGGGTTCCGAGCCGTCTTACTACGAGCAGTACTTC.

This clonotype has ten or more counts. V is TRBV7-2 and J is TRBJ2-6; maybe TRBD2 (6 bases). V lost 5 bases and J lost 4, with 12 bases in between. The CDR3 runs 15 residues. CDR1 and CDR2 (germline): SGHTA, FQGNSA. The CDR3 DNA follows: TGTGCCAGCAGCCCGGGGGTAGTCGGGGCCAACGTCCTGACTTTC. Translated, it gives CASSPGVVGANVLTF.

As to this clonotype: One base away lies a much larger clone, so this may be a sequencing read error. This chain links TRBV7-2 with TRBJ1-2, with 9 bases identical to TRBD1. The CDR3 totals 15 residues. The germline V gene has CDR1 SGHTA and CDR2 FQGNSA. CDR3 DNA: TGTGCCAGCAGCCCATCCGGGACAGGGACAACTGGCCACACCTTC. It translates to CASSPSGTGTTGHTF. The full variable domain, rest sourced from reference TRBV7-2 and TRBJ1-2, is GAGVSQSPSNKVTEKGKDVELRCDPISGHTALYWYRQSLGQGLEFLIYFQGNSAPDKSGLPSDRFSAERTGGSVSTLTIQRTQQEDSAVYLCASSPSGTGTTGHTFGSGTRLTVV.

A remark on this clonotype: A much bigger clone sits one base away, suggesting this may be a read error. This chain links TRBV12-3 or TRBV12-4 with TRBJ2-3; 7 nucleotides line up with TRBD2. The CDR3 is 15 residues long. V dropped 6 bases and J dropped 4; count of bases not matched to a gene: 10. Here the CDR3 DNA reads TGTGCCAGCAGACAACAGCGAACTAGCGCAGATACGCAGTATTTT. Translated: CASRQQRTSADTQYF.

This clonotype has ten or more counts. This rearrangement joins TRBV9 to TRBJ1-2, with unresolved D. This CDR3 is built from 13 residues. CDR1 is SGDLS, CDR2 YYNGEE, per germline. The V gene lost 0 bases and the J gene lost 1 base, with 4 bases spanning the gap. The CDR3 here is CASSVDGNYGYTF. Written as DNA, the CDR3 is TGTGCCAGCAGCGTAGACGGTAACTATGGCTACACCTTC.

This clonotype was observed at least ten times. The CDR3 DNA is TGTGCCAGCAGTGAAATTTGGGACACTGAAGCTTTCTTT. This sequence encodes CASSEIWDTEAFF. V and J are TRBV6-1 and TRBJ1-1; D not resolved. V was shortened by 2 bases and J by 3 bases, with 7 bases between the two germline ends. CDR3 length: 13 residues. The V gene's germline CDR1 is MNHNS and CDR2 SASEGT.

In this sample, this clonotype turned up a few times. A much larger clone lies a single base off, so this may be a read error. The CDR3, as DNA: TGCAGCGTTGTCCGGGACCAAAACGTCGATGAGCAGTACTTC. Amino acid sequence: CSVVRDQNVDEQYF. The gene calls are TRBV29-1 and TRBJ2-5; either TRBD1 or TRBD2 may supply D (5 bases each). The CDR3 has 14 amino acids. The ends were cut back, 4 bases at V and 11 bases at J, with 23 bases in the middle. Germline values: CDR1 SQVTM, CDR2 ANQGSEA. The complete variable domain, with remaining parts taken from reference TRBV29-1 and TRBJ2-5, reads SAVISQKPSRDICQRGTSLTIQCQVDSQVTMMFWYRQQPGQSLTLIATANQGSEATYESGFVIDKFPISRPNLTFSTLTVSNMSPEDSSIYLCSVVRDQNVDEQYFGPGTRLLVL.

There are many counts of this clonotype. The V gene is TRBV12-3 or TRBV12-4, the J gene TRBJ2-5; 12 nucleotides line up with TRBD2. CDR3 length: 16 amino acids. The trim removed 4 bases at V and 7 bases at J, leaving 10 bases unmatched. The CDR3 nucleotides read TGTGCCAGCAGTTCTGGGACTAGCGGGCCTGACGTGACCCAGTACTTC. Amino acids: CASSSGTSGPDVTQYF.

This clonotype has a count of ten or more. The gene calls are TRBV10-3 and TRBJ2-3, with D possibly TRBD1 on 6 matching bases. CDR1 is ENHRY, CDR2 SYGVKD, per germline. The V end lost 6 bases, the J end lost 0 bases, and 13 bases lay between the germline ends. The CDR3 consists of 15 residues. CDR3 loop: CAIRGTGLSTDTQYF. The CDR3 nucleotides are TGTGCCATCAGGGGAACAGGGCTAAGCACAGATACGCAGTATTTT.